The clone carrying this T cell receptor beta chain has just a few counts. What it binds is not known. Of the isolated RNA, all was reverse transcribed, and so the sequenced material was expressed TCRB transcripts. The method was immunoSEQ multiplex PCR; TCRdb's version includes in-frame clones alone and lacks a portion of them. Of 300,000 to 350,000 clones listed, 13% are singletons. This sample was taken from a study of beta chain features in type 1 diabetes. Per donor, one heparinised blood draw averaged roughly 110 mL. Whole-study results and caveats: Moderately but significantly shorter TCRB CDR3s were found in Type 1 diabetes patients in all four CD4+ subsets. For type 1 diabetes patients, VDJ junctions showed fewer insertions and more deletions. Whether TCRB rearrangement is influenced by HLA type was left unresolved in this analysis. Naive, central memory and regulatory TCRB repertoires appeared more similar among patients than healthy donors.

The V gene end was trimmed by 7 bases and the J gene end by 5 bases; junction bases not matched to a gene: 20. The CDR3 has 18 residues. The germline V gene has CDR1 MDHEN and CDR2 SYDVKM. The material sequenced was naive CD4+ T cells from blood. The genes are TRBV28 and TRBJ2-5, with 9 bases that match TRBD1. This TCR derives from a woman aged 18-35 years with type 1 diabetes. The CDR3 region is CASTCLGQGPSSSETQYF. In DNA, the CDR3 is TGTGCCAGCACCTGTTTGGGACAGGGCCCCTCCTCGAGTGAGACCCAGTACTTC.